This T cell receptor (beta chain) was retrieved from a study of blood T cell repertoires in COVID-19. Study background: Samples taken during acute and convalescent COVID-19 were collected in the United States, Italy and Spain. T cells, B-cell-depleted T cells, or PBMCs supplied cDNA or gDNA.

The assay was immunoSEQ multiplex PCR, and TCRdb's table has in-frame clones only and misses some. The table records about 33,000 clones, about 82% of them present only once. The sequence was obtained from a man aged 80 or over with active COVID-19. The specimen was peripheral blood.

This CDR3 reads CASSQFRSYEQYF. CDR3 nucleotides: TGTGCCAGCAGCCAATTTCGCAGCTACGAGCAGTACTTC. J is TRBJ2-7 and V is TRBV11-2; no clear D gene. Germline loops: CDR1 SGHAT, CDR2 FQNNGV. Deletions cut 5 bases from V and 3 bases from J, with 11 bases between. CDR3 length: 13 amino acids.